One T cell receptor beta chain is described in this entry. Antigen: not known. Healthy bone marrow donors made up the donor group. PCR amplification relied on 60 Vbeta primers (plus 13 Jbeta primers). TCRdb keeps only in-frame clones here, not all; method: immunoSEQ multiplex PCR. The data show more than 90,000 clones, roughly four fifths seen once. This record comes from a study of cytomegalovirus exposure and HLA in healthy donors. Study observations and caveats: In a later analysis, donors in an Asian-associated ancestry cluster reportedly had fewer N-insertions in productive TCRs than the cohort mean. Among the CMV-associated chains, a few were confirmed in vitro as specific for CMV antigens. Across all donors, roughly uniform sequencing depth was an assumption of the presence/absence analyses.

The CDR3 is 15 amino acids. The V segment lost 0 bases and the J segment 4 bases; nucleotides outside the gene matches: 3. Germline loops: CDR1 KGHSH, CDR2 LQKENI. The rearrangement joins TRBV18 to TRBJ2-7; 10 bases map to TRBD1. The sequence was obtained from a human donor in good health. Sequencing was carried out using PBMCs. CDR3 region: CASSPPTGGIYEQYF. The DNA of the CDR3 is TGTGCCAGCTCACCACCGACAGGGGGCATATACGAGCAGTACTTC. The full variable domain, in which reference TRBV18 and TRBJ2-7 provide the parts outside the CDR3, is NAGVMQNPRHLVRRRGQEARLRCSPMKGHSHVYWYRQLPEEGLKFMVYLQKENIIDESGMPKERFSAEFPKEGPSILRIQQVVRGDSAAYFCASSPPTGGIYEQYFGPGTRLTVT.